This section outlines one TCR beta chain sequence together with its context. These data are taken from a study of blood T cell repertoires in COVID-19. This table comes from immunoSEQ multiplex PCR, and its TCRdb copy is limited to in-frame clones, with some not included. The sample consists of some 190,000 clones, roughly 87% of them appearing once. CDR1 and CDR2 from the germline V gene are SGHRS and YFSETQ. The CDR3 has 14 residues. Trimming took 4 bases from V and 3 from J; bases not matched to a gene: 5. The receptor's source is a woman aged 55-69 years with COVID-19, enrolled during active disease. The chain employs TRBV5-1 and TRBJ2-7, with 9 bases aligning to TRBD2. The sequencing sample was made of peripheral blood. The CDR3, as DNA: TGCGCCAGCAGCGTGGGACTAGCAATCTACGAGCAGTACTTC. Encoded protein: CASSVGLAIYEQYF.